Listed here is a single T cell receptor (beta chain). The data stem from a study of post-analysis software for immune sequencing data. Built from TCR beta cDNA, the libraries had unique molecular identifiers in them. Each CDR3 protein is one row after TCRdb ran MiXCR on the PCR reads. Among about 680,000 distinct CDR3 sequences listed, approximately 60% were seen once. The origin of this receptor is a girl between 2 and 10 years old with multiple sclerosis. The sequenced sample was blood.

DNA for the CDR3: TGTGCCAGCAGCTTTATCGGGACACATCGCACAGATACGCAGTATTTT. Translation gives CASSFIGTHRTDTQYF. V usage is TRBV7-9 and J usage is TRBJ2-3, with D possibly matching TRBD1 (6 bases). With 3 bases removed from V and 1 base from J, the gap between germline ends came to 14 bases. Germline CDR1 SEHNR, CDR2 FQNEAQ (reference sequence). CDR3 length: 16 amino acids.